The source of this T cell receptor (beta chain) is a study of T cell repertoires in cytomegalovirus infection. Germline CDR1 MDHEN, CDR2 SYDVKM. This CDR3 contains 11 residues. V lost 8 bases, J lost 7 bases, and 4 bases stayed unmatched. Using its own MiXCR run on the reads, TCRdb lists one record per CDR3 protein. The sample holds 95,000 to 120,000 distinct CDR3 sequences, 30% seen once. A few counts support this clonotype. Its antigen remains unidentified. The V and J genes are TRBV28 and TRBJ1-1; TRBD1 agrees at 7 bases. This TCR was recovered from a human donor in good health (CMV status not recorded). Some clones in this sample may be carry-over from other donors' samples. This sample comprised CD8+ T cells from cultured PBMCs, obtained from culture after CMV antigen stimulation. CDR3 nucleotides: TGTGCCAGCTCTAGGACAGGTGAAGCTTTCTTT. Protein: CASSRTGEAFF.